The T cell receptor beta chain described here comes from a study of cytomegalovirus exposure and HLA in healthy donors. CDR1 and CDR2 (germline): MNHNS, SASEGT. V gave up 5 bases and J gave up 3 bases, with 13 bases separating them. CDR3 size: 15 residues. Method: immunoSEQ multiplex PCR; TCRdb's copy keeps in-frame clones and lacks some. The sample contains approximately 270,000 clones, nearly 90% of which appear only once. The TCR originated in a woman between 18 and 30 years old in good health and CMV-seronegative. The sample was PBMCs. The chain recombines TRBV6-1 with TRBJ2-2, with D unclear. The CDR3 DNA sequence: TGTGCCAGCAGTCAGAGGTATTTGGACACCGGGGAGCTGTTTTTT. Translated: CASSQRYLDTGELFF.